This T cell receptor beta chain was identified in a study of OX40 agonist ivuxolimab in advanced cancers. Background on the whole study: The costimulatory receptor OX40 (CD134) was targeted by ivuxolimab, a fully human IgG2 agonistic monoclonal antibody. Prior anti-PD-1, anti-PD-L1 or anti-CTLA-4 therapy was permitted, and checkpoint inhibitors had been received by less than 45% of dose-escalation patients. The paper covers the monotherapy dose-escalation part of the phase I ivuxolimab trial, which included N ≈ 54 patients. Intravenous ivuxolimab was administered to patients every 2 weeks at six dose levels: 0.01, 0.1, 0.3, 1.5, 3 and 10 mg/kg. Partial responses were achieved by three dose-escalation patients, of whom one had hepatocellular carcinoma and two had cutaneous melanoma. The dose-escalation cohort was about 87% male with a mean age of about 60 years, ranging from about 23 to 85. The purpose of peripheral TCRbeta sequencing was to test whether ivuxolimab changed TCR sequence diversity and led to clonal T-cell expansion. Of the roughly 52 dose-escalation patients, hepatocellular carcinoma was present in roughly 19, melanoma in approximately 15, renal cell carcinoma in 9 and head and neck cancer in 9. Beyond this particular receptor, the publication reports: On average, CD8+ T cells showed more expanded clones than CD4+ T cells after ivuxolimab. The antigen specificity of the clonally expanded peripheral T cells was not determined. In partial responders in the 0.1-3.0 mg/kg groups, normalized peripheral clonal expansion was found to be among the lowest, especially among CD8+ T cells. At doses from 0.1 to 3.0 mg/kg, clonal expansion was seen in both CD4+ and CD8+ blood T cells between baseline and week 6. Low levels of normalized T-cell clonal expansion were also seen in some patients who did not respond.

Genomic DNA was extracted from sorted cells for sequencing of the TCRbeta CDR3 region. The immunoSEQ Assay was used to sequence the TCRbeta CDR3 regions. TCRdb took over this immuneACCESS table, retaining in-frame rearrangements with V and J assigned. Such tables are incomplete; in checked studies, under half of the missing clones stem from an unresolved V gene, and the remainder is unexplained. The sample includes tens of thousands of clones, with more than 75% observed a single time. Approximately 0.41% of the sample rests with the top ten. At the junction V is shortened by 7 bases and J by 0 bases, with 4 bases in between. According to the germline V gene (reference sequence), CDR1 reads LNHDA and CDR2 reads SQIVND. There are 13 amino acids in the CDR3, from cysteine to phenylalanine inclusive. Only the CDR3 DNA stays, 39 bases, in frame from base 1. Patients with autoimmune disease history or receiving systemic immunosuppression were excluded from the trial. Peripheral blood for TCR sequencing was collected from all dose cohorts at baseline, on cycle 4 day 1, and on cycle 7 day 1. Samples came from an open-label, multicenter, first-in-human phase I dose-escalation trial of ivuxolimab. The trial enrolled adults with locally advanced or metastatic head and neck squamous cell, hepatocellular, melanoma or renal cell carcinoma. CD4+ and CD8+ T cells were sorted separately from peripheral blood before TCR sequencing.

This clone was counted a few times. This clone's antigen is unknown. No qualities accompany the bases; no much larger clone lies one base away. The receptor was derived from an adult with an advanced solid tumor such as melanoma, head and neck, liver or kidney cancer. This specimen consisted of CD4+ or CD8+ T cells sorted from blood, obtained in a trial of the OX40 agonist ivuxolimab. This chain is built from TRBV19 and TRBJ2-6; no D gene call is confident. The sequence in DNA is TGTGCCAGTATTAACTCTGGGGCCAACGTCCTGACTTTC. The encoded protein is CASINSGANVLTF.